A single sample is the source of the 12 T cell receptor beta chains below, sequenced in a study of T cells in Graves' hyperthyroidism and ophthalmopathy (dated by TCRdb to between 2019 and 2020). Libraries were made using multiplex PCR. For sequencing, an Illumina HiSeq 2000 was employed. The TCR beta CDR3 regions were amplified from RNA transcripts. A first-round RT-PCR of the TCR CDR3 used the HTBI primer set with the Qiagen OneStep RT-PCR kit. TCRdb took the public reads, trimmed them with fastp at Q25, ran MiXCR for clone calling and kept in-frame beta chains. Under each unique CDR3 protein, matching rows form one entry showing the most common genes and DNA. This sample comprises approximately 400,000 distinct CDR3 sequences, approximately 18% of them detected only once. The biggest ten clones account for 35% to 50% of the sample. Sequenced: blood. The receptor set was obtained from a man between 18 and 35 years old with Graves' ophthalmopathy.

This clonotype has a count of ten or more. The V and J genes are TRBV4-1 and TRBJ1-1; D uncertain. The V and J ends lost 4 bases and 3 bases respectively, with 15 bases between them. This CDR3 comprises 15 residues. Germline CDR1 is MGHRA and CDR2 is YSYEKL. The CDR3 loop is CASSLFLDGDTEAFF. The CDR3, as DNA: TGCGCCAGCAGCCTTTTCTTGGACGGGGACACTGAAGCTTTCTTT.

J is TRBJ2-7 and V is TRBV10-2; D perhaps matches TRBD2 (6 bases). Germline V gene data show CDR1 as WSHSY and CDR2 as SAAADI. The V end lost 3 bases, the J end lost 1 base, and 7 bases lay between the germline ends. This CDR3 spans 13 amino acids. The CDR3 region is CASSDAGSYEQYF. The CDR3, as DNA: TGCGCCAGCAGTGATGCGGGGTCCTACGAGCAGTACTTC.

Ten or more counts support this clonotype. This chain uses TRBV9 with TRBJ1-5, with D perhaps TRBD1 (6 bases). The V end lost 4 bases, the J end lost 6 bases, and 11 bases lay between the germline ends. The CDR3 spans 13 residues. Per the germline V gene, CDR1 is SGDLS and CDR2 is YYNGEE. CDR3 DNA sequence: TGTGCCAGCAGCCGGGAGGGGGGTCAGCCCCAGCATTTT. Translating it yields CASSREGGQPQHF.

The chain combines TRBV24-1 with TRBJ1-2; D remains ambiguous. Germline loops: CDR1 KGHDR, CDR2 SFDVKD. The CDR3 covers 13 residues. Trimming stripped 4 bases from V and 3 bases from J, with 8 bases between. The CDR3 DNA reads TGTGCCACCAGTGACCCGGCCCACTATGGCTACACCTTC. As protein: CATSDPAHYGYTF.

A few counts support this clonotype. This chain joins TRBV5-8 and TRBJ1-6; 7 bases agree with TRBD1. The CDR3 extends over 14 amino acids. In germline, CDR1 is SGHTS, CDR2 YDEGEE. J gave up 7 bases and V 4 bases, and 5 bases lay outside the gene matches. The DNA of the CDR3 is TGTGCCAGCAGCATAGACAGGGTAAATTCACCCCTCCACTTT. It translates to CASSIDRVNSPLHF.

This clonotype occurred many times. V usage is TRBV7-2 and J usage is TRBJ1-2; D is uncertain. Trimming took off 3 bases at V and 3 bases at J, with 11 bases between the two ends. Germline CDR1 SGHTA, CDR2 FQGNSA. This CDR3 is 14 amino acids long. The CDR3 is CASSFPQIYYGYTF. DNA for the CDR3: TGTGCCAGCAGCTTTCCTCAAATTTACTATGGCTACACCTTC.

This clonotype has at least ten counts. The chain uses TRBV20-1 and TRBJ2-1; the match to TRBD2 covers 9 bases. Germline V gene lookup returns CDR1 DFQATT and CDR2 SNEGSKA (reference sequence). V trimming: 0 bases; J trimming: 2 bases; junction bases outside the gene matches: 11. The CDR3 contains 18 residues. In DNA, the CDR3 is TGCAGTGCTAGAGATGGGGAGGGGGCGGGGGGGACCTACAATGAGCAGTTCTTC. It yields the protein CSARDGEGAGGTYNEQFF.

This clonotype occurred a few times. The rearrangement joins TRBV7-9 to TRBJ1-4, with TRBD1 matching over 7 bases. The germline CDR1 and CDR2 sequences are SEHNR and FQNEAQ (reference sequence). V shed 5 bases and J 8 bases; nucleotides not matched to a gene: 14. The CDR3 is 16 residues long. CDR3 protein: CASSPRGGVGREKLFF. CDR3 sequence (DNA): TGTGCCAGCAGCCCCAGGGGGGGCGTCGGACGGGAAAAACTGTTTTTT.

This clonotype was observed a handful of times. The rearrangement links TRBV19 to TRBJ1-2, with 7 bases matching TRBD1. V shed 6 bases, J shed 0 bases, and the junction held 4 bases outside the gene matches. The CDR3 covers 14 residues. Germline V CDR1 and CDR2: LNHDA, SQIVND (reference sequence). The CDR3 loop reads CASRAGTANYGYTF. Written as DNA, the CDR3 is TGTGCCAGTAGGGCCGGGACAGCTAACTATGGCTACACCTTC. Full variable domain (rest looked up from reference TRBV19 and TRBJ1-2): DGGITQSPKYLFRKEGQNVTLSCEQNLNHDAMYWYRQDPGQGLRLIYYSQIVNDFQKGDIAEGYSVSREKKESFPLTVTSAQKNPTAFYLCASRAGTANYGYTFGSGTRLTVV.

This chain uses TRBV7-2 with TRBJ1-6; D may be TRBD1 (5 bases). Germline lookup yields CDR1 SGHTA and CDR2 FQGNSA. The CDR3 length is 16 residues. With 3 bases removed from V and 0 bases from J, the gap between germline ends came to 9 bases. CDR3 sequence reads: CASSFRESSYNSPLHF. For the CDR3, the DNA is TGTGCCAGCAGCTTCAGGGAGAGCTCCTATAATTCACCCCTCCACTTT. The whole variable domain, filled in from reference TRBV7-2 and TRBJ1-6, reads GAGVSQSPSNKVTEKGKDVELRCDPISGHTALYWYRQSLGQGLEFLIYFQGNSAPDKSGLPSDRFSAERTGGSVSTLTIQRTQQEDSAVYLCASSFRESSYNSPLHFGNGTRLTVT.

V usage is TRBV5-1 and J usage is TRBJ1-4; maybe TRBD1 (5 bases). Germline CDR1 reads SGHRS; CDR2 reads YFSETQ. V shed 4 bases and J shed 5 bases, with 18 bases lying between them. This CDR3 has 16 residues. In DNA form, the CDR3 reads TGCGCCAGCAGCCCACAGGCAGGCAGGAACAATGAAAAACTGTTTTTT. It yields the protein CASSPQAGRNNEKLFF.

The chain joins TRBV6-2 or TRBV6-3 to TRBJ2-2; no definite D call. The germline V gene encodes CDR1 MNHEY and CDR2 SVGEGT. The V end lost 6 bases, the J end lost 7 bases, and 9 bases lay between the germline ends. The CDR3 has 12 amino acids. The CDR3 spells CASSTIGGELFF. DNA of the CDR3: TGTGCCAGCAGCACGATCGGCGGGGAGCTGTTTTTT.